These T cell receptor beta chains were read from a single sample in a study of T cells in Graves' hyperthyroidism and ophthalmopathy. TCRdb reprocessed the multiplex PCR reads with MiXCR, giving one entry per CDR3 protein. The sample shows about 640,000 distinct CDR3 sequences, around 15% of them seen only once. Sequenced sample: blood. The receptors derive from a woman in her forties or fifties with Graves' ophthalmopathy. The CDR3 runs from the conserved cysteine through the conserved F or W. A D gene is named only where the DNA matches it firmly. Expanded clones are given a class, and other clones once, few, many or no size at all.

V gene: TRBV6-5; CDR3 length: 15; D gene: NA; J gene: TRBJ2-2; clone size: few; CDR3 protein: CASSYLGWSTGELFF; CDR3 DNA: TGTGCCAGCAGTTACCTAGGATGGAGCACCGGGGAGCTGTTTTTT
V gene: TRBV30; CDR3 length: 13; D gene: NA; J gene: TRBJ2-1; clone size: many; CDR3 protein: CAWSRGHVDEQFF; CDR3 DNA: TGTGCCTGGAGTCGAGGACATGTCGATGAGCAGTTCTTC
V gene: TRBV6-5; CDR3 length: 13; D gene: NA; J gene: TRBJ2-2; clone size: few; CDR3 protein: CASSYAGTGELFF; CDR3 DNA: TGTGCCAGCAGTTACGCGGGCACCGGGGAGCTGTTTTTT
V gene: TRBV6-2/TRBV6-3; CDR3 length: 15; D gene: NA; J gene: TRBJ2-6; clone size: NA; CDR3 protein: CASSYLFSGANVLTF; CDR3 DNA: TGTGCCAGCAGTTACCTGTTCTCTGGGGCCAACGTCCTGACTTTC
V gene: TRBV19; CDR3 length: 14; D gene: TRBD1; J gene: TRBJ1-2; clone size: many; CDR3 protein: CATRDRGQHYGYTF; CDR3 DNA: TGTGCCACGCGAGACAGGGGCCAACACTATGGCTACACCTTC
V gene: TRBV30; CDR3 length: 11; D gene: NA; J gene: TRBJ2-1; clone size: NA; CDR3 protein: CAWSVNNEQFF; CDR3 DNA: TGTGCCTGGAGTGTAAATAATGAGCAGTTCTTC
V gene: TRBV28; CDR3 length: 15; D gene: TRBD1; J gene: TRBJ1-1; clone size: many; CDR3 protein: CASSIRTGWDTEAFF; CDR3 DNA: TGTGCCAGCAGTATAAGGACAGGGTGGGACACTGAAGCTTTCTTT
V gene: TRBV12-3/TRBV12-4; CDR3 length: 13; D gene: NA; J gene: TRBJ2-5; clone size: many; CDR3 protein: CASSLQRQETQYF; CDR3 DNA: TGTGCCAGCAGTTTACAGCGTCAAGAGACCCAGTACTTC
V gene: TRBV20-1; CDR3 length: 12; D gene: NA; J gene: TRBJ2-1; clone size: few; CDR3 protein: CSARDLPNEQFF; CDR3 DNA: TGCAGTGCTAGAGATCTCCCGAATGAGCAGTTCTTC
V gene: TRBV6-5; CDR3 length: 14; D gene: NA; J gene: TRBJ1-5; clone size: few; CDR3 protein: CASSYLADRQPQHF; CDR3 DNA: TGTGCCAGCAGTTACCTGGCAGACCGGCAGCCCCAGCATTTT
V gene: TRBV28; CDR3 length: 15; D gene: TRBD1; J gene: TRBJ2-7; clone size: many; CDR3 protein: CASSNLRDRVAEQYF; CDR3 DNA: TGTGCCAGCAGCAACCTTCGGGACAGGGTCGCCGAGCAGTACTTC
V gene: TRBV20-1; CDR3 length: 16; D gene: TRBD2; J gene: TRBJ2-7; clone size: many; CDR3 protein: CSARGTSGTYAYEQYF; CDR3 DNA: TGCAGTGCTAGGGGCACTAGCGGAACCTATGCCTACGAGCAGTACTTC
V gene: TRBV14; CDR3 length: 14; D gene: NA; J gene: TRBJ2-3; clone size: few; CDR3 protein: CASSQDWVGNTQYF; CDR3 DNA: TGTGCCAGCAGCCAAGACTGGGTGGGAAATACGCAGTATTTT
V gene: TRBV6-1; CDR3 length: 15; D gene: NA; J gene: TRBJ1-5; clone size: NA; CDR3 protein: CASRPTRNSNQPQHF; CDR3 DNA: TGTGCCAGCAGACCAACAAGAAATAGCAATCAGCCCCAGCATTTT
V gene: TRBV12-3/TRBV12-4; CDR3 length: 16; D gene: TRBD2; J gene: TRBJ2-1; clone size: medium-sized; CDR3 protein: CASSWRAGGGDNEQFF; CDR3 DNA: TGTGCCAGCAGTTGGCGAGCGGGAGGGGGTGACAATGAGCAGTTCTTC
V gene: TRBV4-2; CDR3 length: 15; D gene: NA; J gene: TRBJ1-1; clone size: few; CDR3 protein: CASSQEAPLNTEAFF; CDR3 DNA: TGTGCCAGCAGCCAAGAAGCGCCATTGAACACTGAAGCTTTCTTT